The 22 T cell receptor beta chains below were found in one sample sequenced in a study of blood T cell repertoires in COVID-19. Sequencing was performed with immunoSEQ multiplex PCR; in TCRdb, only in-frame clones are kept and a portion is missing. The sample consists of about 300,000 clones, 80% to 90% of them appearing once. The sample taken for sequencing was peripheral blood. The source is a woman between 50 and 59 years old with acute or convalescent COVID-19.

V usage is TRBV20-1 and J usage is TRBJ1-1; TRBD1 aligns across 7 bases. J was trimmed by 4 bases and V by 4 bases; bases with no gene match: 6. This CDR3 is 13 amino acids long. Germline-derived CDR1 and CDR2 are DFQATT and SNEGSKA (reference sequence). The CDR3, as DNA: TGCAGTGCTACTGACCAGGGGGGCACTGAAGCTTTCTTT. As protein: CSATDQGGTEAFF.

This clone was recorded at least ten times. The rearrangement links TRBV24-1 to TRBJ2-5, with a weak D call TRBD1 (6 bases). Germline V gene data show CDR1 as KGHDR and CDR2 as SFDVKD. Trimming shortened V by 2 bases and J by 0 bases, and 12 bases separated the two germline ends. CDR3 length: 16 residues. CDR3 bases: TGTGCCACCAGTGATTCTGACGGGACAAACCAAGAGACCCAGTACTTC. Its translation: CATSDSDGTNQETQYF.

This chain links TRBV10-2 with TRBJ2-3, with D perhaps matching TRBD1 (5 bases). Trimming took 6 bases from V and 0 from J, leaving 10 bases between them. CDR1 is WSHSY and CDR2 is SAAADI in the germline V gene. CDR3 size: 14 residues. The CDR3 region has the DNA TGCGCCAGCAGGCAGGGATCTAGCACAGATACGCAGTATTTT. Protein: CASRQGSSTDTQYF.

The chain combines TRBV5-6 with TRBJ1-4, with 10 bases lining up with TRBD1. The CDR3 is 14 amino acids. Germline V gene data show CDR1 as SGHDT and CDR2 as YYEEEE. J lost 7 bases, V lost 4 bases, and 4 bases had no gene match. The CDR3 region has the DNA TGTGCCAGCAGCGGGACAGGGGAGGGTGAAAAACTGTTTTTT. Translated, it gives CASSGTGEGEKLFF.

This clone appeared a single time. The chain is built from TRBV30 and TRBJ1-1, with a possible D match to TRBD1 (5 bases). The V end was cut by 0 bases, the J end by 1 base, with 12 bases between. The CDR3 has 15 amino acids. Germline values: CDR1 GTSNPN, CDR2 SVGIG (reference sequence). This CDR3 is CAWSVGSGGNTEAFF. In DNA form, the CDR3 reads TGTGCCTGGAGTGTGGGGAGCGGGGGGAACACTGAAGCTTTCTTT.

This sequence joins TRBV5-1 and TRBJ1-1, with D possibly TRBD1 on 6 matching bases. CDR1 and CDR2 (germline): SGHRS, YFSETQ. The CDR3 covers 15 residues. V shed 5 bases and J shed 5 bases, with 19 bases lying between them. CDR3 sequence reads: CASSFSTGLGTEAFF. The DNA of the CDR3 is TGCGCCAGCAGTTTTTCTACAGGGCTAGGAACTGAAGCTTTCTTT.

This clone appeared a few times. The rearrangement joins TRBV18 to TRBJ2-7, with unresolved D. V was shortened by 0 bases and J by 1 base, with 7 bases between the two germline ends. The CDR3 runs 14 residues. The V gene's germline CDR1 is KGHSH and CDR2 LQKENI. In nucleotides, the CDR3 is TGTGCCAGCTCACCACCTACACAGTCCTACGAGCAGTACTTC. It specifies CASSPPTQSYEQYF.

The CDR3 region is CASSLARDRAQYF. CDR3 nucleotides: TGTGCCAGCAGCTTAGCGCGGGATCGAGCGCAGTATTTT. V is TRBV7-2 and J is TRBJ2-3; TRBD2 might be the D (6 bases). With 0 bases removed from V and 10 bases from J, the gap between germline ends came to 11 bases. Per the germline V gene, CDR1 is SGHTA and CDR2 is FQGNSA. CDR3 length: 13 amino acids.

The chain uses TRBV19 and TRBJ1-4, with 9 bases that match TRBD1. The CDR3 consists of 14 residues. Per the germline V gene, CDR1 is LNHDA and CDR2 is SQIVND (reference sequence). The V gene end was trimmed by 5 bases and the J gene end by 6 bases; junction bases not matched to a gene: 4. CDR3 coding DNA: TGTGCCAGTAGTCCCCGGGACAGGGATGAAAAACTGTTTTTT. As protein: CASSPRDRDEKLFF.

This clone has more than one count but fewer than ten. The CDR3 loop is CASRTGVSTEAFF. CDR3 nucleotide sequence: TGTGCCAGCAGGACAGGTGTCAGCACTGAAGCTTTCTTT. V and J are TRBV27 and TRBJ1-1; a weak D match, TRBD1 (6 bases). V shed 6 bases and J shed 4 bases, with 12 bases lying between them. This CDR3 comprises 13 residues. CDR1 and CDR2 (germline): MNHEY, SMNVEV (reference sequence).

The chain has TRBV28 and TRBJ2-7; possibly TRBD2 for D (6 bases). Germline V gene lookup returns CDR1 MDHEN and CDR2 SYDVKM. The CDR3 is made up of 15 amino acids. V was cut by 5 bases and J by 6 bases, with 20 bases left in between. CDR3 nucleotide sequence: TGTGCCAGCAGTCACGGTGGGACTCGTAAGGGCGAGCAGTACTTC. Amino acid sequence: CASSHGGTRKGEQYF.

V gene TRBV13 combines with J gene TRBJ2-3, with unresolved D. The germline V gene encodes CDR1 PRHDT and CDR2 FYEKMQ (reference sequence). Trimming shortened V by 1 base and J by 7 bases, and 3 bases separated the two germline ends. This CDR3 region has 11 residues. The CDR3 nucleotides read TGTGCCAGCAGCTTAGTCAATACGCAGTATTTT. Protein product: CASSLVNTQYF.

The chain has TRBV29-1 and TRBJ2-2, with a weak D call TRBD1 (6 bases). V was shortened by 4 bases and J by 5 bases, with 14 bases between the two germline ends. CDR1 is SQVTM and CDR2 is ANQGSEA in the germline V gene. The CDR3 covers 14 residues. CDR3 amino acids: CSVGGQVSTGELFF. The CDR3 nucleotides are TGCAGCGTTGGGGGACAAGTCTCTACCGGGGAGCTGTTTTTT.

This clone was seen only once. The V gene is TRBV7-2, the J gene TRBJ2-7, with 9 nucleotides matching TRBD1. This CDR3 has 16 residues. Germline V gene sequence: CDR1 SGHTA, CDR2 FQGNSA. Trimming took 5 bases from V and 4 from J; bases not matched to a gene: 12. Here the CDR3 reads CASSLGGTGRLYEQYF. For the CDR3, the DNA is TGTGCCAGCAGCCTAGGAGGGACAGGGAGGTTGTACGAGCAGTACTTC.

This chain connects TRBV6-6 to TRBJ1-5; D may be TRBD1 (6 bases). Germline V CDR1 and CDR2: MNHNY, SVGAGI (reference sequence). V was pared by 5 bases and J by 5 bases, with 16 bases between. The length of the CDR3 is 15 residues. CDR3 sequence: CASSGLGRGDQPQHF. CDR3 DNA: TGTGCCAGCAGTGGACTAGGCAGGGGAGATCAGCCCCAGCATTTT.

The chain combines TRBV19 with TRBJ1-1, with D possibly TRBD1 on 6 matching bases. CDR3 length: 15 amino acids. Germline V gene lookup returns CDR1 LNHDA and CDR2 SQIVND (reference sequence). The V and J ends lost 1 base and 0 bases respectively, with 9 bases between them. The CDR3 protein is CASSIGQAVNTEAFF. In nucleotides, the CDR3 is TGTGCCAGTAGTATAGGACAGGCTGTGAACACTGAAGCTTTCTTT.

This clone has a single count. CDR3 sequence reads: CASSPMGGQETQYF. Written as DNA, the CDR3 is TGTGCCAGCTCCCCGATGGGCGGACAGGAGACCCAGTACTTC. The chain carries TRBV18 and TRBJ2-5; a weak D match, TRBD1 (6 bases). The CDR3 loop spans 14 amino acids. Germline CDR1 and CDR2: KGHSH and LQKENI. The V and J ends lost 6 bases and 5 bases respectively, with 16 bases between them.

The chain couples TRBV5-1 to TRBJ1-1; D may be TRBD1 (6 bases). Trimming stripped 4 bases from V and 1 base from J, with 17 bases between. This CDR3 has 16 residues. The germline CDR1 and CDR2 sequences are SGHRS and YFSETQ. The CDR3, as DNA: TGCGCCAGCAGCCCCCGCGGACAGCTACAGAACACTGAAGCTTTCTTT. Its translation is CASSPRGQLQNTEAFF.

The chain has TRBV21-1 and TRBJ2-7; the DNA was not used to check the table's D call, TRBD1. TRBV21-1 is reported as a pseudogene. This CDR3 has 15 amino acids. CDR3 region: CASSPRTGFSYEQYV. The CDR3 DNA reads TGTGCCAGCAGCCCCCGGACAGGGTTCTCCTACGAGCAGTACGTC.

This clone was detected a few times. This sequence joins TRBV20-1 and TRBJ1-2, with 9 positions matching TRBD1. The CDR3 has 13 residues. The trim removed 3 bases at V and 10 bases at J, leaving 9 bases unmatched. Germline loops: CDR1 DFQATT, CDR2 SNEGSKA (reference sequence). CDR3 sequence reads: CSASTTGTGTYTF. In DNA, the CDR3 is TGCAGTGCTAGTACTACCGGGACAGGGACCTACACCTTC.

Of note for this clone: Germline and junction disagree at one end, which may indicate a read error. This chain joins TRBV7-9 and TRBJ2-1; 10 nucleotides agree with TRBD2. This CDR3 comprises 16 residues. Germline V gives CDR1 SEHNR, CDR2 FQNEAQ (reference sequence). For the CDR3, the DNA is TGTGCCAGCAACTTAGATAGCGGGAGGAAGGACAATGAGCAGTTCTTC. The encoded protein is CASNLDSGRKDNEQFF. Together with reference TRBV7-9 and TRBJ2-1, the CDR3 gives the full variable domain: DTGVSQNPRHKITKRGQNVTFRCDPISEHNRLYWYRQTLGQGPEFLTYFQNEAQLEKSRLLSDRFSAERPKGSFSTLEIQRTEQGDSAMYLCASNLDSGRKDNEQFFGPGTRLTVL.

J is TRBJ2-3 and V is TRBV23-1; TRBD1 is a possible D gene (5 bases). TRBV23-1 is an open reading frame, and its role is uncertain. The CDR3 runs to 18 residues. Trimming took off 4 bases at V and 1 base at J, with 21 bases between the two ends. As DNA, the CDR3 is TGCGCCAGCAGTCTCCCATCTCGGACACAGGCGGGCACAGATACGCAGTATTTT. Amino acids: CASSLPSRTQAGTDTQYF.